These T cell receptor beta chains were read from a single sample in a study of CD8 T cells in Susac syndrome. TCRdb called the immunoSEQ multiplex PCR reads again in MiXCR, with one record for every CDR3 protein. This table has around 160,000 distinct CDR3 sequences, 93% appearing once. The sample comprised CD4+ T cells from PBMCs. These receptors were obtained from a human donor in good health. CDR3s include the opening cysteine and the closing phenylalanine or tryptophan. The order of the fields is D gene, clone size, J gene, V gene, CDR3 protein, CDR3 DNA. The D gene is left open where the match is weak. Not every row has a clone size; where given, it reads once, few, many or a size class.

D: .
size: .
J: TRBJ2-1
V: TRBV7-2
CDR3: CASSLVGANNEQFF
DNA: TGTGCCAGCAGCTTAGTGGGGGCGAACAATGAGCAGTTCTTC

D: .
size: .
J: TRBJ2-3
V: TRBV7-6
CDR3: CASSLARDGDTQYF
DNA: TGTGCCAGCAGCTTAGCGCGGGATGGAGATACGCAGTATTTT

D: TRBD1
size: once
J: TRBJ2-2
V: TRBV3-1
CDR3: CASSHWDRPGELFF
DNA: TGTGCCAGCAGCCACTGGGACAGGCCCGGGGAGCTGTTTTTT

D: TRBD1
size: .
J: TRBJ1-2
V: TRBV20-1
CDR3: CSASPTGDYGYTF
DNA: TGCAGTGCTAGCCCGACAGGGGACTATGGCTACACCTTC

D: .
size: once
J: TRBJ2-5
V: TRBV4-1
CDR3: CASSQDWRGGGETQYF
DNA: TGCGCCAGCAGCCAAGATTGGAGGGGGGGCGGGGAGACCCAGTACTTC

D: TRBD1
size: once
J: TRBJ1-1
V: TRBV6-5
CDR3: CASSYVYRGLGFF
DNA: TGTGCCAGCAGTTACGTCTACAGGGGGCTTGGTTTCTTT

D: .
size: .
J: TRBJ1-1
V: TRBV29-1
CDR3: CSGEVNTEAFF
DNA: TGCAGCGGAGAGGTGAACACTGAAGCTTTCTTT

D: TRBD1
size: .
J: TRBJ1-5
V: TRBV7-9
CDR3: CASQQRTGGAGQPQHF
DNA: TGTGCCAGCCAACAGAGAACAGGGGGCGCCGGTCAGCCCCAGCATTTT

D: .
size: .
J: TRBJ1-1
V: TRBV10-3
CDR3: CAVAGTDTEAFF
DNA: TGTGCCGTCGCGGGCACGGACACTGAAGCTTTCTTT

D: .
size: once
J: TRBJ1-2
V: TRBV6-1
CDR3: CASSESEGLYGYTF
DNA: TGTGCCAGCAGTGAATCGGAAGGCCTCTATGGCTACACCTTC

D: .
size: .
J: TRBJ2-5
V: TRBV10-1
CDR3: CASSEAGSETQYF
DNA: TGCGCCAGCAGTGAGGCCGGGTCCGAGACCCAGTACTTC

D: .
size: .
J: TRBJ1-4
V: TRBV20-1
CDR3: CSARGSEKLFF
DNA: TGCAGTGCTAGAGGGTCAGAAAAACTGTTTTTT

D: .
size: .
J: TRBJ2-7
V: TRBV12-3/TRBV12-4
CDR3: CASSLSQDSYEQYF
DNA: TGTGCCAGCAGTCTCTCACAGGACTCCTACGAGCAGTACTTC

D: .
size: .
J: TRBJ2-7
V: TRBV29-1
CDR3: CSAVSSGDEQYF
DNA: TGCAGCGCCGTGAGTTCTGGGGACGAGCAGTACTTC

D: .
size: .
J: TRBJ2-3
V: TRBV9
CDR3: CASSVVGGLGTDTQYF
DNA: TGTGCCAGCAGCGTAGTTGGAGGGTTGGGCACAGATACGCAGTATTTT

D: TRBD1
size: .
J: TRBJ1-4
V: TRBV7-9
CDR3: CASSFGQGQANEKLFF
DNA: TGTGCCAGCAGCTTCGGACAGGGTCAGGCTAATGAAAAACTGTTTTTT

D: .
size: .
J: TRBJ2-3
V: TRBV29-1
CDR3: CSVEGVRGATDTQYF
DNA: TGCAGCGTTGAGGGAGTACGGGGGGCCACAGATACGCAGTATTTT

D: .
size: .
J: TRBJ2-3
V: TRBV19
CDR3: CASSIRETDTQYF
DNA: TGTGCCAGTAGTATCAGGGAAACAGATACGCAGTATTTT

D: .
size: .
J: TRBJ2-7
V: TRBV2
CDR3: CASRDGSYEQYF
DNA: TGTGCCAGCAGGGACGGATCCTACGAGCAGTACTTC

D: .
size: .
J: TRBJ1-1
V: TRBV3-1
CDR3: CASSQESGNTEAFF
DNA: TGTGCCAGCAGCCAAGAGAGCGGGAACACTGAAGCTTTCTTT

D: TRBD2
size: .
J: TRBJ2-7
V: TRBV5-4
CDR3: CASSRVAGVYEQYF
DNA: TGTGCCAGCAGCAGGGTAGCGGGGGTCTACGAGCAGTACTTC

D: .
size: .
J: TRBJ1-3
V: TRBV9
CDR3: CASSVGGPGNTIYF
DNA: TGTGCCAGCAGCGTAGGAGGTCCAGGAAACACCATATATTTT

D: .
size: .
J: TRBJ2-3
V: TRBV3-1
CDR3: CASSPDVIRDTQYF
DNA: TGTGCCAGCAGCCCCGATGTAATTAGAGATACGCAGTATTTT

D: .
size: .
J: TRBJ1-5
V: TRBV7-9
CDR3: CASSLGVGQPQHF
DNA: TGTGCCAGCAGCTTAGGTGTTGGGCAGCCCCAGCATTTT

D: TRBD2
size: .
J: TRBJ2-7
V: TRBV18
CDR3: CASSPGAGGHEQYF
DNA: TGTGCCAGCTCACCAGGAGCGGGGGGGCACGAGCAGTACTTC

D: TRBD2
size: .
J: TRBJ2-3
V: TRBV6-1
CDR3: CASSVSLAGVGDTQYF
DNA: TGTGCCAGCAGTGTTTCACTAGCGGGGGTAGGAGATACGCAGTATTTT

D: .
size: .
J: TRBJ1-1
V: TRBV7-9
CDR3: CASSFSQETEAFF
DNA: TGTGCCAGCAGCTTCAGTCAGGAGACTGAAGCTTTCTTT

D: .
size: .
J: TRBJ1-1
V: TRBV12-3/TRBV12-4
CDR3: CASSPSLGVRTEAFF
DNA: TGTGCCAGCAGTCCCTCCTTAGGGGTTAGGACTGAAGCTTTCTTT

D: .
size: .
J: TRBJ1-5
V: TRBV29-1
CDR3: CSVSPGAWGSNQPQHF
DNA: TGCAGCGTATCTCCCGGGGCCTGGGGGAGCAATCAGCCCCAGCATTTT

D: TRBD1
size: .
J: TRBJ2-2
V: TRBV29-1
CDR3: CSAGQGNTGELFF
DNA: TGCAGCGCAGGACAGGGTAACACCGGGGAGCTGTTTTTT

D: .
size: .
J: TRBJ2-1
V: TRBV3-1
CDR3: CASSQAAVSYNEQFF
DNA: TGTGCCAGCAGCCAAGCGGCGGTATCCTACAATGAGCAGTTCTTC

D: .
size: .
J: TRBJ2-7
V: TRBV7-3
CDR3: CASSSGDEQYF
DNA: TGTGCCAGCAGCTCTGGAGACGAGCAGTACTTC

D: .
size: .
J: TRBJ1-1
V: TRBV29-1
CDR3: CSVESDFGAEAFF
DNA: TGCAGCGTTGAATCGGACTTCGGGGCTGAAGCTTTCTTT

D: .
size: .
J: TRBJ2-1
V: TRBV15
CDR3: CATSRPGPGNEQFF
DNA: TGTGCCACCAGCAGACCGGGCCCGGGCAATGAGCAGTTCTTC

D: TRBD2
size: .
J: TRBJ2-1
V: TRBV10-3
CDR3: CAISSGTSRSNEQFF
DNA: TGTGCCATCAGTTCGGGGACTAGCAGGAGCAATGAGCAGTTCTTC

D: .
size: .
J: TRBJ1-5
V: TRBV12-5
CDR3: CASGLVLFGVGYSNQPQHF
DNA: TGTGCTAGTGGTTTGGTACTTTTTGGGGTCGGGTATAGCAATCAGCCCCAGCATTTT

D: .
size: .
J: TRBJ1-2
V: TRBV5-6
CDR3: CASSTGPDGYTF
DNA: TGTGCCAGCAGTACAGGGCCGGATGGCTACACCTTC

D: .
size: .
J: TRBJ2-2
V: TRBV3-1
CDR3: CASSHTGVTGELFF
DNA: TGTGCCAGCAGCCACACAGGCGTCACCGGGGAGCTGTTTTTT

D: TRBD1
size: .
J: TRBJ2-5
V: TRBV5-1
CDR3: CASSFGQGTQETQYF
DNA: TGCGCCAGCAGCTTTGGACAGGGTACGCAAGAGACCCAGTACTTC

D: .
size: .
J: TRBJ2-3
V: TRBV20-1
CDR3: CSGNRGDTQYF
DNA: TGCAGCGGCAACCGGGGAGATACGCAGTATTTT

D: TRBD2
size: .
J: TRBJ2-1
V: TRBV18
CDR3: CASSPPSQLAGAHNEQFF
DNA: TGTGCCAGCTCACCACCGTCACAACTAGCGGGCGCGCACAATGAGCAGTTCTTC

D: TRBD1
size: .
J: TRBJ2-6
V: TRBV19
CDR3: CASSPSGTGISGANVLTF
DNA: TGTGCCAGTAGTCCATCCGGGACAGGGATCTCTGGGGCCAACGTCCTGACTTTC